The clone carrying this T cell receptor beta chain showed up just once. This record belongs to a study of CD8 T cells in Susac syndrome. Germline CDR1 reads KGHSH; CDR2 reads LQKENI. The CDR3 consists of 14 residues. The ends were cut back, 5 bases at V and 2 bases at J, with 11 bases in the middle. Roughly 0.45 to 1 ug RNA was reverse transcribed with random hexamers. TCRdb redid the calling of the immunoSEQ multiplex PCR reads with MiXCR, one entry per CDR3 protein. In the table there are roughly 150,000 distinct CDR3 sequences, around 96% of which are singletons. This TCR was recovered from a human donor with Susac syndrome. The sequencing sample was made of CD4+ T cells from PBMCs. This sequence joins TRBV18 and TRBJ2-3; D possibly uses TRBD1 or TRBD2 (5 bases each). The CDR3 region has the DNA TGTGCCAGCTCAGGGACCGTTTTCACAGATACGCAGTATTTT. It encodes CASSGTVFTDTQYF.